This T cell receptor (beta chain) appears in the sequencing data of a study of CD8 T cells in Susac syndrome. This CDR3 has 14 amino acids. Germline trimming cut 5 bases from V and 7 bases from J; bases unmatched to any gene: 13. CDR1 is DFQATT, CDR2 SNEGSKA, per germline (reference sequence). Random hexamers were used to reverse transcribe the RNA input (about 0.5 to 1 ug). It was immunoSEQ multiplex PCR that amplified TCR beta CDR3 across 54 Vbeta and 13 Jbeta. TCRdb re-called the immunoSEQ multiplex PCR reads through MiXCR, storing one row per CDR3 protein. This table holds 400,000 to 550,000 distinct CDR3 sequences, around 85% found once.

The source is a human donor with multiple sclerosis. Material: CD8+ T cells from PBMCs. V is TRBV20-1 and J is TRBJ1-1, with TRBD1 matching over 7 bases. The CDR3 DNA follows: TGCAGTGCTCCCGTCCAGGGGGTAATTAGTGAAGCTTTCTTT. The encoded protein is CSAPVQGVISEAFF.